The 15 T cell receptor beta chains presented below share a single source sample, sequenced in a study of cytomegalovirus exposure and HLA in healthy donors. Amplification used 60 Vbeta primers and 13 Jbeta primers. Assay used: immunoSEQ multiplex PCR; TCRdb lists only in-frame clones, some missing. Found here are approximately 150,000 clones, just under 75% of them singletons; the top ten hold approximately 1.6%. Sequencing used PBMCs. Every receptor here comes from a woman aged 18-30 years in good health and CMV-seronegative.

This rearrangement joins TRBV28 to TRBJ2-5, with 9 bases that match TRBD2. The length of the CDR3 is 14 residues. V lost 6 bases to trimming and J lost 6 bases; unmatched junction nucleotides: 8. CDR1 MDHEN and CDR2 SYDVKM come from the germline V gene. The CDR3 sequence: CASSPAGGQKTQYF. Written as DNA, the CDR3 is TGTGCCAGCAGCCCAGCGGGAGGACAAAAGACCCAGTACTTC.

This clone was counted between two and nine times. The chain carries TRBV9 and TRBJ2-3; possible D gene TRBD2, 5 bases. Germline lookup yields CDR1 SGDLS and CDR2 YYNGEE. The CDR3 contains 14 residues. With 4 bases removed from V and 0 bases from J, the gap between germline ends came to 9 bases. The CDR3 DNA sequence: TGTGCCAGCAGCCCCCGGGAAAGCACAGATACGCAGTATTTT. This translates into CASSPRESTDTQYF. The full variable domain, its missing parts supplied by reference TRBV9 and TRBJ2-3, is DSGVTQTPKHLITATGQRVTLRCSPRSGDLSVYWYQQSLDQGLQFLIQYYNGEERAKGNILERFSAQQFPDLHSELNLSSLELGDSALYFCASSPRESTDTQYFGPGTRLTVL.

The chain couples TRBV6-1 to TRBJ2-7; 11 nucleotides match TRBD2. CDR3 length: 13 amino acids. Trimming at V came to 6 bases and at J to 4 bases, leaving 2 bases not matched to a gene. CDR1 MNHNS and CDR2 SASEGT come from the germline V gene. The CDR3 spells CASRLAGDYEQYF. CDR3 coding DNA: TGTGCCAGCAGACTAGCGGGGGATTACGAGCAGTACTTC.

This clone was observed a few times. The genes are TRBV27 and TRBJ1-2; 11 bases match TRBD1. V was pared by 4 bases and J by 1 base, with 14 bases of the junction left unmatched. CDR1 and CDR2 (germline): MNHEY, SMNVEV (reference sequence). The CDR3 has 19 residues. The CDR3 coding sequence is TGTGCCAGCAGTTACGGACAGGGGGCGAGCGGTAGATATAACTATGGCTACACCTTC. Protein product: CASSYGQGASGRYNYGYTF.

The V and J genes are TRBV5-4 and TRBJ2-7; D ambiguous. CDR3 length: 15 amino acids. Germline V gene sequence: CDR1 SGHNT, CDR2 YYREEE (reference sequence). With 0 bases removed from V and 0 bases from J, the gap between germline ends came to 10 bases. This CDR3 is CASSLAPDISYEQYF. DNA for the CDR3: TGTGCCAGCAGCTTGGCACCCGACATCTCCTACGAGCAGTACTTC.

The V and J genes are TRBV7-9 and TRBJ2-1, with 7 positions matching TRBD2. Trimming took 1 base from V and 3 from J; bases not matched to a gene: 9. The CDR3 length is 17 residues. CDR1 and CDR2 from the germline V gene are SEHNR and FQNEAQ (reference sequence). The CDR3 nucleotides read TGTGCCAGCAGCTTAGGCGGGCTAGCGGAGAACTACAATGAGCAGTTCTTC. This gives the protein CASSLGGLAENYNEQFF.

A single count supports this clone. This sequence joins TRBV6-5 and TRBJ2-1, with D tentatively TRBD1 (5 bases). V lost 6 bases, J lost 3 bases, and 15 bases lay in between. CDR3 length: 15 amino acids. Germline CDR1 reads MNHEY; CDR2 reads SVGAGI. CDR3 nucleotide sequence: TGTGCCAGCAGGCAACCAGGGTCTTACTACAATGAGCAGTTCTTC. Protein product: CASRQPGSYYNEQFF.

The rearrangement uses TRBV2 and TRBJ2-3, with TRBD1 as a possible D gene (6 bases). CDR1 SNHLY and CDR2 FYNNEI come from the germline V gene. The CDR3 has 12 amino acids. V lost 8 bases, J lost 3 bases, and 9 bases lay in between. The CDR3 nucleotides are TGTGCCAGCCTGAGGGGGACAGATACGCAGTATTTT. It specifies CASLRGTDTQYF.

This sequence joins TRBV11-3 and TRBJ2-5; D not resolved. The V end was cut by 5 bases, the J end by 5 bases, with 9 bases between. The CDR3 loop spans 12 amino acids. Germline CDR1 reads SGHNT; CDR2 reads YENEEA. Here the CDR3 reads CASSPTWETQYF. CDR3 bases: TGTGCCAGCAGCCCTACGTGGGAGACCCAGTACTTC.

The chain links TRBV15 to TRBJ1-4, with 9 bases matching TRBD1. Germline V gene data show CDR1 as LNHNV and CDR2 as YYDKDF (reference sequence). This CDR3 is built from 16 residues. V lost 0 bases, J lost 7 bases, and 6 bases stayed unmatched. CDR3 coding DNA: TGTGCCACCAGCAGAGATTCAGGGACAGGGACTGAAAAACTGTTTTTT. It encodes CATSRDSGTGTEKLFF.

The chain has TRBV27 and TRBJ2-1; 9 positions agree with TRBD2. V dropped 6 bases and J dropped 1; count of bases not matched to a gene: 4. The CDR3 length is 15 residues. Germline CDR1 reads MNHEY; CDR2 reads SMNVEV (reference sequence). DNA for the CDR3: TGTGCCAGCAGCCTAGGACTAGCGTCCTACAATGAGCAGTTCTTC. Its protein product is CASSLGLASYNEQFF.

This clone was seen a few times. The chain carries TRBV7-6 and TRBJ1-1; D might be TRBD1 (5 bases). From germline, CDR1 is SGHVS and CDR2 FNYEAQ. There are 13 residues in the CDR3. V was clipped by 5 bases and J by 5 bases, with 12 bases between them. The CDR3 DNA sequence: TGTGCCAGCAGCCCGGGGGGGGGAACTGAAGCTTTCTTT. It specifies CASSPGGGTEAFF. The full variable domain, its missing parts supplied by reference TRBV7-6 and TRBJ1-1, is GAGVSQSPRYKVTKRGQDVALRCDPISGHVSLYWYRQALGQGPEFLTYFNYEAQQDKSGLPNDRFSAERPEGSISTLTIQRTEQRDSAMYRCASSPGGGTEAFFGQGTRLTVV.

CDR3 loop: CASSYGGRAGEQFF. The CDR3 DNA is TGTGCCAGCAGTTACGGCGGGAGGGCCGGTGAGCAGTTCTTC. The chain joins TRBV6-5 to TRBJ2-1; 9 positions match TRBD2. The germline CDR1 and CDR2 sequences are MNHEY and SVGAGI. CDR3 length: 14 residues. V trimming: 2 bases; J trimming: 9 bases; junction bases outside the gene matches: 5.

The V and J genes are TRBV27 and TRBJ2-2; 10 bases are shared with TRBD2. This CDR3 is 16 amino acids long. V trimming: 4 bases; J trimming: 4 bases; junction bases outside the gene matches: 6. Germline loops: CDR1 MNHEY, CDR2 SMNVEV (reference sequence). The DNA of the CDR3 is TGTGCCAGCAGTTCCAGCGGGGGGGCGTTCACCGGGGAGCTGTTTTTT. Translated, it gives CASSSSGGAFTGELFF.

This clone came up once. Written as DNA, the CDR3 is TGTGCCAGCTCACCACAGGAGGTCGGTTTAGAAGGAGCTTTCTTT. Translation: CASSPQEVGLEGAFF. The chain employs TRBV18 and TRBJ1-1, with unresolved D. Germline V CDR1 and CDR2: KGHSH, LQKENI. This CDR3 region has 15 residues. The V gene lost 1 base and the J gene lost 10 bases, with 19 bases spanning the gap.